Listed below are T cell receptor beta chains from one sample, sequenced in a study of blood T cell repertoires in COVID-19. TCRdb's table, derived via immunoSEQ multiplex PCR, lists solely in-frame clones and lacks some. The sample yields about 360,000 clones, roughly four fifths seen once. Sequencing was performed on peripheral blood. The receptors were sampled from a human donor with acute or convalescent COVID-19. The donor label of this sample is uncertain. Each CDR3 is given with its conserved first and last residue. The order of the fields is CDR3 protein, V gene, J gene.

CDR3 protein: CASIRDRGPGELFF
V gene: TRBV19
J gene: TRBJ2-2

CDR3 protein: CASSARTVNQPQHF
V gene: TRBV19
J gene: TRBJ1-5

CDR3 protein: CASSRDRVDSPLHF
V gene: TRBV4-1
J gene: TRBJ1-6

CDR3 protein: CASTTSYEQYF
V gene: TRBV6-5
J gene: TRBJ2-7

CDR3 protein: CASSPAGYGYTF
V gene: TRBV18
J gene: TRBJ1-2

CDR3 protein: CASSLNSDRAF
V gene: TRBV5-4
J gene: TRBJ1-2

CDR3 protein: CASGTVNEKLFF
V gene: TRBV7-9
J gene: TRBJ1-4

CDR3 protein: CAIRKGSGNQPQHF
V gene: TRBV10-3
J gene: TRBJ1-5

CDR3 protein: CASRVQGNTEAFF
V gene: TRBV6-5
J gene: TRBJ1-1

CDR3 protein: CASSLKVQGPEAFF
V gene: TRBV27
J gene: TRBJ1-1

CDR3 protein: CASSHQGRGNYGYTF
V gene: TRBV4-2
J gene: TRBJ1-2

CDR3 protein: CASSFHSGGTDTQYF
V gene: TRBV28
J gene: TRBJ2-3

CDR3 protein: CASQGNRANTEAFF
V gene: TRBV25-1
J gene: TRBJ1-1